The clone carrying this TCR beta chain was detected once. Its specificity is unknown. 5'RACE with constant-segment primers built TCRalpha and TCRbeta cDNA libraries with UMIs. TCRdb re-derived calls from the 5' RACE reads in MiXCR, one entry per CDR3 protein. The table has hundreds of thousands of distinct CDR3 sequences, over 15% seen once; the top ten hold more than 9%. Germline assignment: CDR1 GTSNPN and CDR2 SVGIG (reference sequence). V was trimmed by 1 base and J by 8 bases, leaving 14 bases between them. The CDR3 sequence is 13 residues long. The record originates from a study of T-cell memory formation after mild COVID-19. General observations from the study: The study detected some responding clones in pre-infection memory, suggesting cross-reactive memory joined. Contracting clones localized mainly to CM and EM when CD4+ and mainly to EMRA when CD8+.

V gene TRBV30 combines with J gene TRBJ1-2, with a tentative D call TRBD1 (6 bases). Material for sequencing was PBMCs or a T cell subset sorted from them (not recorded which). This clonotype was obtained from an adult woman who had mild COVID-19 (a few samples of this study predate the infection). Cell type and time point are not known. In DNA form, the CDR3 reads TGTGCCTGGAGTGGGGGGACATGGGACGGCTACACCTTC. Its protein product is CAWSGGTWDGYTF. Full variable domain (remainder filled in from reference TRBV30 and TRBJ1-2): SQTIHQWPATLVQPVGSPLSLECTVEGTSNPNLYWYRQAAGRGLQLLFYSVGIGQISSEVPQNLSASRPQDRQFILSSKKLLLSDSGFYLCAWSGGTWDGYTFGSGTRLTVV.